This T cell receptor (beta chain) was captured in a study of blood T cell repertoires in COVID-19. The overall study: Whether acute or convalescent, the COVID-19 samples came from the United States, Italy and Spain. The cDNA or gDNA used as material had been derived from T cells, B-cell-depleted T cells, or PBMCs.

Data came from immunoSEQ multiplex PCR; TCRdb stores just in-frame clones and leaves some out. Of 100,000 to 150,000 clones in the sample, approximately 80% were seen once. Specimen: peripheral blood. The source is a man between 45 and 60 years old with acute or convalescent COVID-19.

CDR3 sequence reads: CAISAGISGEKLFF. The CDR3 DNA reads as TGTGCCATCAGTGCAGGGATTAGCGGGGAAAAACTGTTTTTT. The chain combines TRBV10-3 with TRBJ1-4; TRBD1 is a possible D gene (5 bases). Trimming removed 4 bases at V and 8 bases at J, with 14 bases between. This CDR3 is built from 14 residues. The V gene's germline CDR1 is ENHRY and CDR2 SYGVKD.